Given below is one T cell receptor beta chain in context. What it binds is unknown. Germline CDR1 SGHRS, CDR2 YFSETQ. The CDR3 has 16 residues. Trimming pared 4 bases from V and 2 bases from J, leaving 16 bases between. The data belong to a study of identical twins. TCRdb reanalysed the 5' RACE reads using MiXCR and keeps one entry per CDR3 protein. The table has 350,000 or so distinct CDR3 sequences, about 12% seen once. Study-wide points: Recombination models fit unrelated individuals' TCR alpha sharing but underestimated twins'.

These sequences were also reported in another study, on yellow fever vaccine responses in identical twins.

Sequencing was done on a sample of CD8+ T cells sorted from blood. V is TRBV5-1 and J is TRBJ2-1; maybe TRBD1 (5 bases). This sequence was found in a woman under 30 in good health. The CDR3 nucleotides are TGCGCCAGCAGCGTTTATGATGGGGCAACCTACAATGAGCAGTTCTTC. Translating it yields CASSVYDGATYNEQFF.